The clone carrying this T cell receptor (beta chain) came up once. These data come from a study of blood T cell repertoires in COVID-19. Study summary: PBMCs, B-cell-depleted T cells, or T cells were the source of the cDNA or gDNA that made up the material.

From germline, CDR1 is SEHNR and CDR2 FQNEAQ (reference sequence). Trimming took 0 bases from V and 6 from J; bases not matched to a gene: 7. This CDR3 contains 16 residues. Methods used by the authors: Quantification of nucleated cells was approximated via reference gene primer amplification. Libraries were prepared by immunoSEQ multiplex PCR; TCRdb keeps only in-frame clonotypes and omits some of them. The V and J calls and clone size were taken over from that table, and D and trimming were inferred from the DNA. The table has more than 70,000 clones, approximately 86% seen once. The source is a woman over 75 with acute or convalescent COVID-19. V gene TRBV7-9 combines with J gene TRBJ2-3; 9 bases are shared with TRBD2. Sequencing was performed on peripheral blood. CDR3 amino acids: CASSLAVRGGPDTQYF. CDR3 bases: TGTGCCAGCAGCTTAGCGGTGCGGGGGGGCCCCGATACGCAGTATTTT. Full variable domain (missing parts from reference TRBV7-9 and TRBJ2-3): DTGVSQNPRHKITKRGQNVTFRCDPISEHNRLYWYRQTLGQGPEFLTYFQNEAQLEKSRLLSDRFSAERPKGSFSTLEIQRTEQGDSAMYLCASSLAVRGGPDTQYFGPGTRLTVL.